The 14 T cell receptor beta chains below come from one sample, sequenced in a study of early stage breast cancer tumors. Profiling relied on immunoSEQ multiplex PCR, and the TCRdb table lists in-frame clones only, not all of them. The data contain approximately 52,000 clones, approximately 80% of them singletons. Sequencing input: blood. Every receptor here comes from a person aged 45-60 years with breast cancer.

In this sample, this clone turned up once. The CDR3 nucleotides are TGCAGCCTTACGACAGGGTATGAGCAGTTCTTC. Residues: CSLTTGYEQFF. V and J are TRBV29-1 and TRBJ2-1; TRBD1 agrees at 7 bases. The trim removed 8 bases at V and 8 bases at J, leaving 6 bases unmatched. CDR1 SQVTM and CDR2 ANQGSEA come from the germline V gene. The CDR3 has 11 residues.

This clone was recorded only once. V usage is TRBV10-1 and J usage is TRBJ2-3; no clear D gene. Trimming left V 0 bases short and J 5 bases short, with 12 bases between. CDR3 length equals 15 residues. The germline CDR1 and CDR2 sequences are WNHNN and SYGVQD (reference sequence). This CDR3 reads CASSESKGMGDTQYF. The CDR3 coding sequence is TGCGCCAGCAGTGAGTCGAAAGGGATGGGAGATACGCAGTATTTT.

Details on this clone: One junction end disagrees with the germline gene, perhaps due to a read error. The chain has TRBV9 and TRBJ1-4; 7 bases are shared with TRBD1. CDR1 is SGDLS and CDR2 is YYNGEE in the germline V gene. The CDR3 contains 16 residues. The CDR3 nucleotides read TGTGCCAGCAGCCAGGGGGGGACAGTCGGGATGGAAAGACTGTTTTTT. It translates to CASSQGGTVGMERLFF. The full variable domain, in which reference TRBV9 and TRBJ1-4 provide the parts outside the CDR3, is DSGVTQTPKHLITATGQRVTLRCSPRSGDLSVYWYQQSLDQGLQFLIQYYNGEERAKGNILERFSAQQFPDLHSELNLSSLELGDSALYFCASSQGGTVGMERLFFGSGTQLSVL.

This clone was seen only once. J is TRBJ2-7 and V is TRBV4-3, with TRBD1 as a possible D gene (6 bases). CDR3 size: 14 residues. Trimming stripped 3 bases from V and 0 bases from J, with 9 bases between. Germline-derived CDR1 and CDR2 are LGHNA and YSLEER. In DNA form, the CDR3 reads TGCGCCAGCAGCCACGACAGGAACTCCTACGAGCAGTACTTC. It encodes CASSHDRNSYEQYF.

The chain is built from TRBV5-1 and TRBJ2-3; maybe TRBD1 (5 bases). This CDR3 has 15 residues. V lost 1 base and J 2 bases, leaving 11 bases between the germline ends. The germline V gene encodes CDR1 SGHRS and CDR2 YFSETQ. CDR3 sequence (DNA): TGCGCCAGCAGCTTGACGGCAGGGTACACAGATACGCAGTATTTT. Its translation: CASSLTAGYTDTQYF.

The V gene is TRBV23-1, the J gene TRBJ2-3, with D perhaps matching TRBD2 (6 bases). TRBV23-1 qualifies as an ORF whose function is uncertain. CDR3 length: 17 amino acids. V dropped 4 bases and J dropped 2 bases, with 19 bases sitting between them. The CDR3 loop is CASSPLPEGNFTDTQYF. In DNA form, the CDR3 reads TGCGCCAGCAGTCCCCTCCCGGAGGGGAATTTCACAGATACGCAGTATTTT.

The V gene is TRBV18, the J gene TRBJ1-2; 8 bases match TRBD1. This CDR3 is 14 amino acids long. Per germline, CDR1 KGHSH and CDR2 LQKENI. The V gene end was trimmed by 3 bases and the J gene end by 4 bases; junction bases not matched to a gene: 4. DNA of the CDR3: TGTGCCAGCTCACCCGGTCAGGGGGCCTATGGCTACACCTTC. Protein product: CASSPGQGAYGYTF.

This chain joins TRBV5-1 and TRBJ1-4, with D tentatively TRBD1 (5 bases). Germline values: CDR1 SGHRS, CDR2 YFSETQ. Deletions cut 1 base from V and 7 bases from J, with 14 bases between. The CDR3 extends over 15 amino acids. The CDR3 coding sequence is TGCGCCAGCAGCTTGCAAGGGGCCGGGGGTGAAAAACTGTTTTTT. Protein sequence: CASSLQGAGGEKLFF.

J is TRBJ1-2 and V is TRBV30, with TRBD1 matching 10 bases. The germline V gene has CDR1 GTSNPN and CDR2 SVGIG (reference sequence). The trim removed 5 bases at V and 8 bases at J, leaving 8 bases unmatched. The CDR3 consists of 13 residues. The chain's CDR3 is CAWSTGGLRGYTF. The CDR3 DNA sequence: TGTGCCTGGTCGACAGGGGGCTTAAGGGGCTACACCTTC.

The CDR3: CASSFGREAYNSPLHF. For the CDR3, the DNA is TGTGCCAGCAGCTTTGGCAGGGAGGCCTATAATTCACCCCTCCACTTT. The genes are TRBV7-9 and TRBJ1-6, with D possibly TRBD1 on 5 matching bases. The ends were cut back, 3 bases at V and 2 bases at J, with 11 bases in the middle. This CDR3 has 16 residues. Looked up from germline, CDR1 is SEHNR and CDR2 is FQNEAQ (reference sequence). The full variable domain, in which reference TRBV7-9 and TRBJ1-6 provide the parts outside the CDR3, is DTGVSQNPRHKITKRGQNVTFRCDPISEHNRLYWYRQTLGQGPEFLTYFQNEAQLEKSRLLSDRFSAERPKGSFSTLEIQRTEQGDSAMYLCASSFGREAYNSPLHFGNGTRLTVT.

The gene calls are TRBV5-1 and TRBJ2-2; D might be TRBD2 (5 bases). The germline gives CDR1 SGHRS, CDR2 YFSETQ. With 8 bases removed from V and 4 bases from J, the gap between germline ends came to 15 bases. The CDR3 sequence is 14 residues long. CDR3 DNA sequence: TGCGCCAGTCTACTAGACGCAGCCACCGGGGAGCTGTTTTTT. As protein: CASLLDAATGELFF.

The chain recombines TRBV6-5 with TRBJ2-3; D is tentatively TRBD1 or TRBD2 (5 bases each). The CDR3 extends over 14 amino acids. The germline V and J ends were trimmed by 2 bases and 2 bases, with 8 bases remaining between them. The germline V gene has CDR1 MNHEY and CDR2 SVGAGI. CDR3 coding DNA: TGTGCCAGCAGTTACGAGGGGAACACAGATACGCAGTATTTT. Translation gives CASSYEGNTDTQYF.

Only one count was recorded for this clone. The chain is built from TRBV10-3 and TRBJ1-4; 7 bases are shared with TRBD1. The CDR3 covers 14 residues. Germline assignment: CDR1 ENHRY and CDR2 SYGVKD. The ends lost 6 bases at V and 3 bases at J; junction bases unmatched: 4. CDR3 DNA sequence: TGTGCCATCAGGGGACAGCAGCCTAATGAAAAACTGTTTTTT. This encodes CAIRGQQPNEKLFF.

The J gene is TRBJ2-1, the V gene TRBV19, with D uncertain. Germline V CDR1 and CDR2: LNHDA, SQIVND (reference sequence). The CDR3 is 12 amino acids. Trimming pared 3 bases from V and 9 bases from J, leaving 9 bases between. The CDR3, as DNA: TGTGCCAGTAGTATCAGGATCGGTGAGCAGTTCTTC. Its protein product is CASSIRIGEQFF.